The T cell receptor beta chain under discussion was sequenced for a study of early T cells in non-severe SARS-CoV-2 infection. Individual cDNA molecules carried attached unique molecular identifiers. TCRdb used MiXCR to reprocess the 5' RACE reads, holding one entry per CDR3 protein. The sample holds around 110,000 distinct CDR3 sequences, 11% seen once. Trimming took 8 bases from V and 6 from J; bases not matched to a gene: 12. The CDR3 has 14 amino acids. The germline CDR1 and CDR2 sequences are LGHNA and YSLEER. Sequenced material: whole blood. This chain links TRBV4-3 with TRBJ1-1; 7 nucleotides agree with TRBD1. This clonotype was sampled from an adult who was a healthcare worker with PCR-confirmed SARS-CoV-2 infection or an uninfected control (not recorded which). CDR3 sequence reads: CASGSTGVGAEAFF. The CDR3 coding sequence is TGCGCCAGCGGAAGTACAGGGGTGGGGGCTGAAGCTTTCTTT.